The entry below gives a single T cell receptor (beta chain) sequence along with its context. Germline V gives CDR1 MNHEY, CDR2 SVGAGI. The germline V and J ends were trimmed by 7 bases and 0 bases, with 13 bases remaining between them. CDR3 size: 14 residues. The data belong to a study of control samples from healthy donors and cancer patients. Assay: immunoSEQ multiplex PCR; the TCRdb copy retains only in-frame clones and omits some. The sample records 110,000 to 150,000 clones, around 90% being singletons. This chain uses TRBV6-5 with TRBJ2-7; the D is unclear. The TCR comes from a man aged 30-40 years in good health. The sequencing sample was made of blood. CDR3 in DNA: TGTGCCAGCACCGGATTTCCGGGCTCCTACGAGCAGTACTTC. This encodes CASTGFPGSYEQYF.